The 7 T cell receptor beta chains below were found in one sample sequenced in a study of OX40 agonist ivuxolimab in advanced cancers. Clones were read by immunoSEQ multiplex PCR, and TCRdb kept only the in-frame ones, dropping some. In the table there are more than 55,000 clones, over 75% of which are singletons. Sequencing used CD4+ or CD8+ T cells sorted from blood, obtained in a trial of the OX40 agonist ivuxolimab. Receptors were obtained from an adult with an advanced solid tumor such as melanoma, head and neck, liver or kidney cancer.

The CDR3 nucleotides are TGCAGCGTTGCTCCCGGGGCCACTGAAGCTTTCTTT. It is translated as CSVAPGATEAFF. V is TRBV29-1 and J is TRBJ1-1; D is possibly TRBD1 (5 bases). The CDR3 spans 12 residues. Germline CDR1 and CDR2: SQVTM and ANQGSEA. V was pared by 4 bases and J by 4 bases, with 10 bases between.

The rearrangement uses TRBV18 and TRBJ2-2; weak D call: TRBD2 (6 bases). The CDR3 covers 12 residues. Germline CDR1 KGHSH, CDR2 LQKENI. Trimming removed 1 base at V and 13 bases at J, with 10 bases between. CDR3 amino acids: CASSPLQGGLFF. The CDR3, as DNA: TGTGCCAGCTCACCACTTCAGGGAGGGCTGTTTTTT.

V and J are TRBV9 and TRBJ2-5; tentatively, D is TRBD2 (6 bases). The ends were cut back, 4 bases at V and 1 base at J, with 17 bases in the middle. This CDR3 comprises 16 residues. CDR1 SGDLS and CDR2 YYNGEE come from the germline V gene. CDR3 coding DNA: TGTGCCAGCAGCCCACCCGGGGGAGGATTCCAAGAGACCCAGTACTTC. It codes for CASSPPGGGFQETQYF. The whole variable domain, remainder taken from reference TRBV9 and TRBJ2-5, is DSGVTQTPKHLITATGQRVTLRCSPRSGDLSVYWYQQSLDQGLQFLIQYYNGEERAKGNILERFSAQQFPDLHSELNLSSLELGDSALYFCASSPPGGGFQETQYFGPGTRLLVL.

This clone was found many times. V gene TRBV5-1 combines with J gene TRBJ2-2; the D gene could be TRBD1 or TRBD2 (5 bases each). CDR1 and CDR2 (germline): SGHRS, YFSETQ. V was clipped by 6 bases and J by 2 bases, with 14 bases between them. CDR3 length: 15 residues. The CDR3 loop reads CASNLRDPNTGELFF. The DNA of the CDR3 is TGCGCCAGCAATCTCCGGGACCCAAACACCGGGGAGCTGTTTTTT.

V gene TRBV7-6 combines with J gene TRBJ2-4; 10 bases align to TRBD1. The V segment lost 5 bases and the J segment 6 bases; nucleotides outside the gene matches: 4. This CDR3 has 14 amino acids. Germline V gives CDR1 SGHVS, CDR2 FNYEAQ. The CDR3 loop reads CASSPGQGINIQYF. The CDR3, as DNA: TGTGCCAGCAGCCCGGGACAGGGGATAAACATTCAGTACTTC.

The V gene is TRBV9, the J gene TRBJ1-4; unclear D gene. Germline loops: CDR1 SGDLS, CDR2 YYNGEE. V shed 0 bases and J shed 4 bases, with 4 bases lying between them. The CDR3 length is 13 residues. The CDR3 DNA reads TGTGCCAGCAGCGTAGGCGGTAATGAAAAACTGTTTTTT. This gives the protein CASSVGGNEKLFF.

The V call is TRBV10-3, the J call TRBJ2-7, with TRBD1 as a possible D gene (6 bases). In germline, CDR1 is ENHRY, CDR2 SYGVKD. CDR3 length equals 14 residues. Trimming cost V 2 bases and J 2 bases, with 10 bases left between them. The CDR3 sequence: CAISEQQGPYEQYF. The CDR3, as DNA: TGTGCCATCAGTGAGCAACAGGGTCCCTACGAGCAGTACTTC.